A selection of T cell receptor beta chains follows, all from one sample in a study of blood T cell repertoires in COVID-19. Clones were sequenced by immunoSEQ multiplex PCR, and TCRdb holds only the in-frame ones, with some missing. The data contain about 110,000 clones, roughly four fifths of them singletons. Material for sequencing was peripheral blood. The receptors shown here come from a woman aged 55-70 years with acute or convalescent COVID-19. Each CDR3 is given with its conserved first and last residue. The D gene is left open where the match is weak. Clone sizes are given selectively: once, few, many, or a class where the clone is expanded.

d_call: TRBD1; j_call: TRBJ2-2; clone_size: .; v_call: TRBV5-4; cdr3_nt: TGTGCCAGCAGCTTGGCCAGGGACAGCTCGAACACCGGGGAGCTGTTTTTT; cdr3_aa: CASSLARDSSNTGELFF
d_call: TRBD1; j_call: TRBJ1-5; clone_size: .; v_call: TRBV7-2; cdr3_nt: TGTGCCAGCGGACAGGGACTCGATCAGCCCCAGCATTTT; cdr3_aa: CASGQGLDQPQHF
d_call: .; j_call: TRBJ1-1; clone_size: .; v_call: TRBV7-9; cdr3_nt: TGTGCCAGCAGCTTGGGGGGAAGGGCCACTGAAGCTTTCTTT; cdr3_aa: CASSLGGRATEAFF
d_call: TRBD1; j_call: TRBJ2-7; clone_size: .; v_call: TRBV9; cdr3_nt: TGTGCCAGCAGCGTGGACAGGGGGTCCGAGCAGTACTTC; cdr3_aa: CASSVDRGSEQYF
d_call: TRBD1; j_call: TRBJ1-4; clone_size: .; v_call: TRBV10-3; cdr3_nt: TGTGCCATCAGTCAGACAGGGGGAGAAGATGAAAAACTGTTTTTT; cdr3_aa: CAISQTGGEDEKLFF
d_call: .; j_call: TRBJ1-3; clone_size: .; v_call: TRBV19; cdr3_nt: TGTGCCAGTAGTACCTCCCGCGAGGACACCATATATTTT; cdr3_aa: CASSTSREDTIYF
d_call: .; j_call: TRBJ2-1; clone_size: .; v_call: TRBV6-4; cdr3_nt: TGTGCCAGCAGTGACTATGAGGGGGATGAGCAGTTCTTC; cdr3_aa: CASSDYEGDEQFF
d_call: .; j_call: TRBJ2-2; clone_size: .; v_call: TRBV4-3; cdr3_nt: TGCGCCAGCAGCCAAGATTGGCCAGGGATCGCCGGGGAGCTGTTTTTT; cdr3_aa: CASSQDWPGIAGELFF
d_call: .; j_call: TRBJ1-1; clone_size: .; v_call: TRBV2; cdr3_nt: TGTGCCAGCCTCCCAGGGCCTATGAACACTGAAGCTTTCTTT; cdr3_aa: CASLPGPMNTEAFF
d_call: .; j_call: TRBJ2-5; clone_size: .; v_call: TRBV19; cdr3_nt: TGTGCCAGTAAGGAGGGAGGAGAGACCCAGTACTTC; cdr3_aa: CASKEGGETQYF
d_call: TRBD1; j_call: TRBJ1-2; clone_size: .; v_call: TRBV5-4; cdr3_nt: TGTGCCAGCAGCTTCGACAGGGACTATGGCTACACCTTC; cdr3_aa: CASSFDRDYGYTF
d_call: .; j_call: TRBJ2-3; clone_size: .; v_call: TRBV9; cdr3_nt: TGTGCCAGCAGCGTGGGGGACTCAGCTAGCACAGATACGCAGTATTTT; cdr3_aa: CASSVGDSASTDTQYF
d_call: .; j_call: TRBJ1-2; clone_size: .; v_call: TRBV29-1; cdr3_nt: TGCAGCGTTGGTACAGTCTTAGGCTACACCTTC; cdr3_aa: CSVGTVLGYTF
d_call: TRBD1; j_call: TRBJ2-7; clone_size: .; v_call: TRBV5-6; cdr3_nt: TGTGCCAGCAGCTTGTACGGGGGACAGGGCTCCTACGAGCAGTACTTC; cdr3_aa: CASSLYGGQGSYEQYF
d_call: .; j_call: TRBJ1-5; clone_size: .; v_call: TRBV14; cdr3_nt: TGTGCCAGCAGCCAATTCCTTAATCAGCCCCAGCATTTT; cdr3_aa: CASSQFLNQPQHF
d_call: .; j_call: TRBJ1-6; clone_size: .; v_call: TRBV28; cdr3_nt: TGTGCCAGCAGCCTGGGTGGCAGGGCCTTTTCACCCCTCCACTTT; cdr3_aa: CASSLGGRAFSPLHF
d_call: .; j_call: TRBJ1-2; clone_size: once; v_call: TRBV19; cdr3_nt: TGTGCCAGTATAGGAGGGGAGTATGGCTACACCTTC; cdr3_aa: CASIGGEYGYTF
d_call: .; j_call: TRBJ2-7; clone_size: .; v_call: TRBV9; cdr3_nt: TGTGCCAGCAGCGTAGCTATCGGGGGCGAGCAGTACTTC; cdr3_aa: CASSVAIGGEQYF
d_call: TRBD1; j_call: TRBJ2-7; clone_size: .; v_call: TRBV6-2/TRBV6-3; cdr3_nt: TGTGCCAGCAGCCCCGGACAGGGGCTTTCCTACGAGCAGTACTTC; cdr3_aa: CASSPGQGLSYEQYF
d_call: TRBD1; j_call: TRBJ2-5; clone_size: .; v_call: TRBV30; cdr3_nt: TGTGCCTGGAACACAAAGACAGGGCAACAAGAGACCCAGTACTTC; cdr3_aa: CAWNTKTGQQETQYF
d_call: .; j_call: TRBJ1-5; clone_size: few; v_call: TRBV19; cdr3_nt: TGTGCCAGTAGTATTCTTGGCGGTAATCAGCCCCAGCATTTT; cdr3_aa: CASSILGGNQPQHF
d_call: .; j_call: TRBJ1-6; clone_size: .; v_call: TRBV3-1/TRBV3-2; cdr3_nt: TGTGCCAGCAGCCAAGGGGGAGACTATAATTCACCCCTCCACTTT; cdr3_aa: CASSQGGDYNSPLHF
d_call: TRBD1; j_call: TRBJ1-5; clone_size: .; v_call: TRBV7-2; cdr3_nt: TGTGCCAGCAGCCTAAGGACAGGGGGTAACCAGCCCCAGCATTTT; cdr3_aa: CASSLRTGGNQPQHF
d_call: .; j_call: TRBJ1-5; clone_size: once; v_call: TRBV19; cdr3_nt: TGTGCCAGTAGCCTAGAGCACATTAGCAATCAGCCCCAGCATTTT; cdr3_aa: CASSLEHISNQPQHF
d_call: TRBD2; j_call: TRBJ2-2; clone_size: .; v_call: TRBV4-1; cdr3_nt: TGCGCCAGCAACCCTCTAGCGGGAACCGGGGAGCTGTTTTTT; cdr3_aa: CASNPLAGTGELFF
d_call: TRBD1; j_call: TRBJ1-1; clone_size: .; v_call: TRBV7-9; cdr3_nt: TGTGCCAGCAGCCCCCGGACAGGGTGGGACACTGAAGCTTTCTTT; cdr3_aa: CASSPRTGWDTEAFF
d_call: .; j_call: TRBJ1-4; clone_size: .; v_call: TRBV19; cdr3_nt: TGTGCCAGTAGTATAGCCCGGCAGGGCCAAGGGGAAAAACTGTTTTTT; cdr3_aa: CASSIARQGQGEKLFF